This TCR beta chain comes out of a study of human T cells and chemical hapten exposure. Germline trimming cut 2 bases from V and 0 bases from J; bases unmatched to any gene: 6. The CDR3 is 17 amino acids. Germline V lookup: CDR1 MNHNY, CDR2 SVGAGI (reference sequence). General study results and limits: High-frequency TCRs, those above 1 in 1000, stayed the same after DPC sensitization.

This clonotype was detected a few times. As yet, its antigen is unknown. The library tagged individual cDNA molecules with unique molecular identifiers. TCRdb ran MiXCR on the RACE reads and lists one entry per CDR3 protein. The sample yields approximately 44,000 distinct CDR3 sequences, 4.4% seen once. Noted time point: healthy volunteer bleed at 2 weeks. Sequencing started from total RNA isolated from unfractionated whole blood. This chain uses TRBV6-6 with TRBJ2-2; 7 bases line up with TRBD2. The clonotype originates from a human donor in good health. Some clones in this sample may be carry-over from other donors' samples. Sequencing was carried out using whole blood. CDR3 sequence reads: CASSYGGGRANTGELFF. CDR3 coding DNA: TGTGCCAGCAGTTACGGGGGGGGACGTGCGAACACCGGGGAGCTGTTTTTT.